Listed here is a single TCR beta chain. These data come from a study of control samples from healthy donors and cancer patients. The assay was immunoSEQ multiplex PCR, and TCRdb's table has in-frame clones only and misses some. The table has more than 85,000 clones, about 88% seen once. The length of the CDR3 is 15 residues. Germline lookup yields CDR1 MNHEY and CDR2 SVGEGT. The V gene end was trimmed by 5 bases and the J gene end by 8 bases; junction bases not matched to a gene: 8. Sequenced input: PBMCs. The V call is TRBV6-2 or TRBV6-3, the J call TRBJ1-4; TRBD1 aligns across 10 bases. This TCR derives from an older man with lung cancer. CDR3 nucleotide sequence: TGTGCCAGCAGTACCCCCGGGACAGGGGTCGAAAAACTGTTTTTT. This translates into CASSTPGTGVEKLFF.